Listed below are T cell receptor beta chains from one sample, sequenced in a study of vaccination and CD4 T cells after COVID-19. TCRdb used MiXCR to reprocess the PCR reads, holding one entry per CDR3 protein. Of 16,000 or so distinct CDR3 sequences listed, 52% are singletons. For these receptors, no antigen is known. The starting material was CD4+ T cells from blood, cultured in vitro, obtained before SARS-CoV-2 vaccination. The receptors stem from a human donor who had recovered from COVID-19. CDR3s include the opening cysteine and the closing phenylalanine or tryptophan. Each record gives: D gene, V gene, clone size, J gene, CDR3 DNA, CDR3 protein. A D gene is named only where the DNA matches it firmly. Clone size is not always given. Where it is, it says once, few, many or a class for expanded clones.

>NA|TRBV7-2|few|TRBJ1-6
TGTGCCAGCAGCTCCCCATTGGAACCCCTCCACTTT
CASSSPLEPLHF
>TRBD1|TRBV20-1|NA|TRBJ2-1
TGCAGTGCTAGAGATTGGGCAGGGGGTAGTAGTGAGCAGTTCTTC
CSARDWAGGSSEQFF
>NA|TRBV12-3/TRBV12-4|NA|TRBJ2-5
TGTGCCAGCGGAGGGTGGGGGGGCATGGGTGAGACCCAGTACTTC
CASGGWGGMGETQYF
>TRBD2|TRBV6-2/TRBV6-3|few|TRBJ2-5
TGTGCCAGCAGTTCCATTAGCGGGAGAGACGCAGAGACCCAGTACTTC
CASSSISGRDAETQYF
>TRBD1|TRBV5-4|NA|TRBJ2-2
TGTGCCAGCAGTCCTTCGGGACAGGGGGCCCTCACCGGGGAGCTGTTTTTT
CASSPSGQGALTGELFF
>NA|TRBV15|NA|TRBJ2-2
TGTGCCACCAGCAGAGAATCGGGGGCCGGGGAGCTGTTTTTT
CATSRESGAGELFF
>NA|TRBV7-2|NA|TRBJ2-3
TGTGCCAGCAGCTTCGCCCACACCGATACGCAGTATTTT
CASSFAHTDTQYF
>TRBD2|TRBV28|NA|TRBJ2-3
TGTGCCAGCAGTTTAACGGGGCTAGCGGGAGCCCAAGATACGCAGTATTTT
CASSLTGLAGAQDTQYF
>NA|TRBV30|NA|TRBJ1-4
TGTGCCTGGGAATCGAGTCGTCACGGAGAAAAACTGTTTTTT
CAWESSRHGEKLFF
>NA|TRBV19|NA|TRBJ2-3
TGTGCCAGTAGTATAGATTTAATTGGTGATACGCAGTATTTT
CASSIDLIGDTQYF
>TRBD1|TRBV20-1|NA|TRBJ1-2
TGCAGTGCTAGGAGGGACAGAAAACACCCCAACTATGGCTACACCTTC
CSARRDRKHPNYGYTF
>NA|TRBV20-1|NA|TRBJ1-1
TGCAGTGCTCCACCTGGAACAAGGAACACTGAAGCTTTCTTT
CSAPPGTRNTEAFF
>NA|TRBV11-1|NA|TRBJ2-5
TGTGCCAGCAGCTTATCGGGGCGCCAAGAGACCCAGTACTTC
CASSLSGRQETQYF
>TRBD1|TRBV28|few|TRBJ2-5
TGTGCCAGCAGTTCCCAACAGGGGGCGATGGGCCAAGAGACCCAGTACTTC
CASSSQQGAMGQETQYF
>NA|TRBV7-2|NA|TRBJ2-2
TGTGCCAGCAGCTTAGGGGGGACTCACAACACCGGGGAGCTGTTTTTT
CASSLGGTHNTGELFF
>TRBD1|TRBV20-1|NA|TRBJ2-2
TGCAGTGCTAAAAGACAGGGGGGAGGGGGGGAGCTGTTTTTT
CSAKRQGGGGELFF